This T cell receptor beta chain was captured in a study of T cells in Graves' hyperthyroidism and ophthalmopathy. Amplification of TCR beta CDR3 regions was performed using RNA transcripts as template. The TCR CDR3 first-round RT-PCR relied on the HTBI primer set. MiXCR, applied by TCRdb to the multiplex PCR reads, yields one record per CDR3 protein. The sample contains roughly 800,000 distinct CDR3 sequences, over 35% of which appear only once. Looked up from germline, CDR1 is SQVTM and CDR2 is ANQGSEA. The length of the CDR3 is 10 residues. The V end lost 6 bases, the J end lost 2 bases, and 5 bases lay between the germline ends. This clonotype has ten or more counts.

The chain is built from TRBV29-1 and TRBJ2-7; D not resolved. The material sequenced was blood. This receptor was identified in a young man with Graves' hyperthyroidism. The CDR3 DNA sequence: TGCAGCGTCGGAACCTACGAGCAGTACTTC. It translates to CSVGTYEQYF.